The source of this T cell receptor beta chain is a study of response to subunit inactivated influenza vaccine. Findings and caveats of the study: Authors suggested seasonal influenza vaccinations each recruit few new T cells.

Trimming left V 0 bases short and J 4 bases short, with 9 bases between. Germline CDR1 SGHTA, CDR2 FQGNSA. The CDR3 covers 14 residues. As to this clonotype: Its antigen is unidentified.

TCRdb itself ran the RT-PCR reads through MiXCR, one entry per CDR3 protein. This sample has hundreds of thousands of distinct CDR3 sequences, with 9% to 15% found just once. The TCR was taken from a man aged 45-65 years who received an inactivated influenza vaccine. The input for sequencing was non-naive T cells sorted from PBMCs, taken 14 to 15 days before vaccination. The chain couples TRBV7-2 to TRBJ2-5; D not certain. Here the CDR3 reads CASSLARWSETQYF. The CDR3, as DNA: TGTGCCAGCAGCTTAGCTCGGTGGTCAGAGACCCAGTACTTC.